This entry features one T cell receptor beta chain sequence. The source of the sample is a study of response to subunit inactivated influenza vaccine. Each CDR3 protein is one row after TCRdb ran MiXCR on the RT-PCR reads. The table includes 600,000 to 850,000 distinct CDR3 sequences, 11% to 15% detected once. The input for sequencing was PBMCs from blood, taken 14 to 15 days before vaccination. This receptor was obtained from a man over 45 who received an inactivated influenza vaccine.

In DNA, the CDR3 is TGTGCCAGCAAGGAAACTAGCGGGGCCGACAATGAGCAGTTCTTC. Translating it yields CASKETSGADNEQFF. V usage is TRBV7-9 and J usage is TRBJ2-1, with 10 bases that match TRBD2. From germline, CDR1 is SEHNR and CDR2 FQNEAQ (reference sequence). J gave up 5 bases and V 7 bases, and 8 bases lay outside the gene matches. The CDR3 has 15 amino acids.